Following are 21 T cell receptor beta chains from one sample sequenced in a study of siplizumab effects on memory and regulatory T cells. Clones were read by immunoSEQ multiplex PCR, and TCRdb kept only the in-frame ones, dropping some. This sample yields 62,000 or so clones, of which approximately 87% are seen a single time; less than 4% belongs to the top ten. The sequenced material came from memory CD4+ T cells sorted from blood. These receptor sequences come from a human donor in good health.

This clone showed up just once. The chain is built from TRBV5-1 and TRBJ1-1; TRBD1 aligns across 7 bases. The V segment lost 2 bases and the J segment 2 bases; nucleotides outside the gene matches: 6. Germline CDR1 and CDR2: SGHRS and YFSETQ. CDR3 length: 15 amino acids. In DNA form, the CDR3 reads TGCGCCAGCAGCTTCGACAGGGTCGGTAACACTGAAGCTTTCTTT. Its protein is CASSFDRVGNTEAFF.

J is TRBJ2-3 and V is TRBV4-1; D is unclear. The CDR3 has 13 amino acids. V shed 2 bases and J shed 4 bases, with 7 bases lying between them. Germline-derived CDR1 and CDR2 are MGHRA and YSYEKL. CDR3 region: CASSQPGADTQYF. Written as DNA, the CDR3 is TGCGCCAGCAGCCAACCGGGTGCAGATACGCAGTATTTT.

The chain carries TRBV5-1 and TRBJ1-1; D uncertain. Trimming pared 2 bases from V and 2 bases from J, leaving 10 bases between. There are 14 residues in the CDR3. The germline gives CDR1 SGHRS, CDR2 YFSETQ. CDR3 DNA: TGCGCCAGCAGCTTTTCGCTAGATAACACTGAAGCTTTCTTT. Translated, it gives CASSFSLDNTEAFF.

The rearrangement joins TRBV6-1 to TRBJ2-1; either TRBD1 or TRBD2 may supply D (7 bases each). V was pared by 11 bases and J by 4 bases, with 15 bases between. Looked up from germline, CDR1 is MNHNS and CDR2 is SASEGT. The CDR3 consists of 13 residues. The CDR3, as DNA: TGTGCCTCGGGGGGACAGCCTTACAATGAGCAGTTCTTC. The encoded protein is CASGGQPYNEQFF.

The J gene is TRBJ1-6, the V gene TRBV21-1. TRBV21-1 is described as a pseudogene. The CDR3 is made up of 18 amino acids. This CDR3 reads CASSSPQGPYGPNSPLHF. The CDR3 DNA reads as TGTGCCAGCAGCTCACCTCAAGGACCCTACGGTCCGAATTCACCCCTCCACTTT.

The chain couples TRBV19 to TRBJ1-1; TRBD1 matches at 7 bases. This CDR3 region has 15 residues. The V gene's germline CDR1 is LNHDA and CDR2 SQIVND (reference sequence). Trimming took 4 bases from V and 3 from J; bases not matched to a gene: 8. CDR3 bases: TGTGCCAGTAGTAATCGACAGGGAGGGGACACTGAAGCTTTCTTT. Amino acid sequence: CASSNRQGGDTEAFF. The whole variable domain, filled in from reference TRBV19 and TRBJ1-1, reads DGGITQSPKYLFRKEGQNVTLSCEQNLNHDAMYWYRQDPGQGLRLIYYSQIVNDFQKGDIAEGYSVSREKKESFPLTVTSAQKNPTAFYLCASSNRQGGDTEAFFGQGTRLTVV.

The rearrangement joins TRBV27 to TRBJ2-1, with 9 bases matching TRBD1. This CDR3 comprises 15 residues. From germline, CDR1 is MNHEY and CDR2 SMNVEV (reference sequence). V dropped 6 bases and J dropped 7; count of bases not matched to a gene: 10. The CDR3 nucleotides read TGTGCCAGCAGGCGACCCGGGACAGGGAGGAATGAGCAGTTCTTC. Translating it yields CASRRPGTGRNEQFF.

The chain couples TRBV2 to TRBJ1-5; no definite D call. The CDR3 spans 12 residues. Trimming pared 2 bases from V and 5 bases from J, leaving 4 bases between. Germline CDR1 reads SNHLY; CDR2 reads FYNNEI. CDR3 amino acids: CASSEPHQPQHF. The DNA for the CDR3 is TGTGCCAGCAGTGAACCCCATCAGCCCCAGCATTTT. The full variable domain, with the rest looked up from reference TRBV2 and TRBJ1-5, is EPEVTQTPSHQVTQMGQEVILRCVPISNHLYFYWYRQILGQKVEFLVSFYNNEISEKSEIFDDQFSVERPDGSNFTLKIRSTKLEDSAMYFCASSEPHQPQHFGDGTRLSIL.

The chain carries TRBV6-5 and TRBJ1-3; no clear D. CDR3 length: 13 residues. CDR1 is MNHEY and CDR2 is SVGAGI in the germline V gene. With 7 bases removed from V and 0 bases from J, the gap between germline ends came to 7 bases. CDR3 region: CASTPPSGNTIYF. The DNA for the CDR3 is TGTGCCAGCACCCCTCCCTCTGGAAACACCATATATTTT.

J is TRBJ2-1 and V is TRBV6-1; 7 bases match TRBD1. Trimming took 8 bases from V and 2 from J; bases not matched to a gene: 9. CDR1 and CDR2 (germline): MNHNS, SASEGT. CDR3 length: 15 residues. CDR3 sequence (DNA): TGTGCCAGCTATGGGACAGCCAGTCCCTACAATGAGCAGTTCTTC. This sequence encodes CASYGTASPYNEQFF.

The chain is built from TRBV6-5 and TRBJ1-6, with D tentatively TRBD1 (6 bases). V was clipped by 4 bases and J by 5 bases, with 12 bases between them. CDR3 length equals 15 residues. Germline CDR1 MNHEY, CDR2 SVGAGI. CDR3 sequence: CASSSGTPDNSPLHF. CDR3 bases: TGTGCCAGCAGTTCCGGGACACCCGATAATTCACCCCTCCACTTT.

This clone has a handful of counts. The gene calls are TRBV21-1 and TRBJ1-6; the table assigns TRBD1, which was not confirmed against the DNA. TRBV21-1 is noted as a pseudogene. The CDR3 has 19 amino acids. The CDR3: CASRTAGTGHSSYNSPLHF. The DNA for the CDR3 is TGTGCCAGCAGGACGGCCGGGACAGGGCACAGCTCCTATAATTCACCCCTCCACTTT.

This clone came up many times. In nucleotides, the CDR3 is TGTGCCAGTAGTATGGATGGCTGGGGGACTGAAGCTTTCTTT. Its translation is CASSMDGWGTEAFF. The chain carries TRBV19 and TRBJ1-1; perhaps TRBD1 as D (5 bases). CDR3 size: 14 residues. Germline V gene lookup returns CDR1 LNHDA and CDR2 SQIVND (reference sequence). V was shortened by 3 bases and J by 5 bases, with 13 bases between the two germline ends. The whole variable domain, filled in from reference TRBV19 and TRBJ1-1, reads DGGITQSPKYLFRKEGQNVTLSCEQNLNHDAMYWYRQDPGQGLRLIYYSQIVNDFQKGDIAEGYSVSREKKESFPLTVTSAQKNPTAFYLCASSMDGWGTEAFFGQGTRLTVV.

J is TRBJ2-2 and V is TRBV6-5, with D unclear. Per germline, CDR1 MNHEY and CDR2 SVGAGI. Trimming took 6 bases from V and 4 from J, leaving 12 bases between them. The CDR3 is made up of 14 amino acids. The CDR3 spells CASRPPQATGELFF. The CDR3, as DNA: TGTGCCAGCAGACCTCCGCAGGCCACCGGGGAGCTGTTTTTT.

The chain has TRBV4-2 and TRBJ2-7; TRBD2 agrees at 7 bases. This CDR3 is built from 16 residues. Trimming took 4 bases from V and 0 from J; bases not matched to a gene: 9. From germline, CDR1 is LGHNA and CDR2 YNFKEQ. The CDR3 is CASSRRGAGSSYEQYF. Written as DNA, the CDR3 is TGTGCCAGCAGCCGGAGGGGAGCGGGGAGCTCCTACGAGCAGTACTTC.

This sequence joins TRBV4-1 and TRBJ2-2, with TRBD2 identical over 13 bases. This CDR3 has 17 residues. Germline lookup yields CDR1 MGHRA and CDR2 YSYEKL. V dropped 4 bases and J dropped 6; count of bases not matched to a gene: 8. The CDR3 nucleotides are TGCGCCAGCAGCCCAGGGGGACTAGCGGGAAAATCCGGGGAGCTGTTTTTT. Translation gives CASSPGGLAGKSGELFF.

The chain carries TRBV19 and TRBJ1-6, with D unclear. The CDR3 length is 19 residues. V was clipped by 2 bases and J by 0 bases, with 17 bases between them. CDR1 LNHDA and CDR2 SQIVND come from the germline V gene (reference sequence). The CDR3 region has the DNA TGTGCCAGTAGTATATCTCGTCCCGGCCAAAGCTCCTATAATTCACCCCTCCACTTT. Protein product: CASSISRPGQSSYNSPLHF.

The CDR3 is CASSPGQATSYGYTF. The CDR3 nucleotides read TGTGCCAGCTCTCCTGGACAGGCGACTTCCTATGGCTACACCTTC. The chain recombines TRBV18 with TRBJ1-2, with 7 bases fitting TRBD1. Germline CDR1 is KGHSH and CDR2 is LQKENI. The CDR3 contains 15 residues. The V gene end was trimmed by 6 bases and the J gene end by 4 bases; junction bases not matched to a gene: 11.

The CDR3 DNA is TGTGCCAGCAGCTTGGTGTATGCCGGCGAGCAGTACTTC. Its translation: CASSLVYAGEQYF. The rearrangement uses TRBV5-4 and TRBJ2-7; no clear D gene. CDR3 length: 13 amino acids. V lost 0 bases and J 6 bases, leaving 10 bases between the germline ends. Per germline, CDR1 SGHNT and CDR2 YYREEE (reference sequence). The whole variable domain, filled in from reference TRBV5-4 and TRBJ2-7, reads ETGVTQSPTHLIKTRGQQVTLRCSSQSGHNTVSWYQQALGQGPQFIFQYYREEENGRGNFPPRFSGLQFPNYSSELNVNALELDDSALYLCASSLVYAGEQYFGPGTRLTVT.

The sample holds a few counts of this clone. This chain links TRBV5-1 with TRBJ2-7; no reliable D call. The CDR3 runs 14 residues. The V end was cut by 1 base, the J end by 0 bases, with 8 bases between. Germline CDR1 SGHRS, CDR2 YFSETQ. The CDR3 protein is CASSLSLTSYEQYF. The CDR3 coding sequence is TGCGCCAGCAGCTTGTCCTTGACCTCCTACGAGCAGTACTTC.

This clone was picked up one time. The gene calls are TRBV5-4 and TRBJ1-3; 9 nucleotides match TRBD1. The CDR3 spans 14 residues. V lost 1 base and J lost 4; bases outside the gene matches: 0. From germline, CDR1 is SGHNT and CDR2 YYREEE (reference sequence). The CDR3 protein is CASSLTGGGNTIYF. The CDR3 nucleotides are TGTGCCAGCAGCTTGACAGGGGGCGGAAACACCATATATTTT.